One and the same sample provided the 20 T cell receptor beta chains below, sequenced in a study of blood T cell repertoires in COVID-19. The method was immunoSEQ multiplex PCR; TCRdb's version includes in-frame clones alone and lacks a portion of them. The sample lists about 220,000 clones; approximately 85% were seen once. Source material: peripheral blood. The receptors originated from a woman in her 70s with COVID-19, enrolled during active disease.

This rearrangement joins TRBV7-2 to TRBJ1-2; D remains unclear. The CDR3 extends over 13 amino acids. V was clipped by 7 bases and J by 4 bases, with 13 bases between them. Germline-derived CDR1 and CDR2 are SGHTA and FQGNSA. CDR3 region: CASTLDLGYGYTF. CDR3 bases: TGTGCCAGCACCCTAGACTTGGGCTATGGCTACACCTTC.

The V and J genes are TRBV7-8 and TRBJ2-7, with a weak D call TRBD1 (5 bases). The CDR3 is made up of 15 amino acids. The V end was cut by 3 bases, the J end by 2 bases, with 14 bases between. Germline V lookup: CDR1 SGHVS, CDR2 FQNEAQ. The CDR3: CASSLYRQGTYEQYF. The CDR3 coding sequence is TGTGCCAGCAGCTTGTATCGGCAGGGCACCTACGAGCAGTACTTC.

V and J are TRBV5-1 and TRBJ2-1; D gene uncertain. Trimming shortened V by 0 bases and J by 8 bases, and 9 bases separated the two germline ends. This CDR3 has 13 residues. Germline-derived CDR1 and CDR2 are SGHRS and YFSETQ. CDR3 loop: CASSLARPDEQFF. The CDR3 nucleotides read TGCGCCAGCAGCTTGGCCCGTCCGGATGAGCAGTTCTTC.

The chain links TRBV12-5 to TRBJ2-5; 11 bases are a match to TRBD2. CDR3 length equals 16 residues. Germline loops: CDR1 LGHNT, CDR2 FRNRAP. V lost 2 bases to trimming and J lost 2 bases; unmatched junction nucleotides: 4. CDR3: CASGLKASGGQETQYF. CDR3 coding DNA: TGTGCTAGTGGTTTGAAGGCTAGCGGGGGGCAAGAGACCCAGTACTTC.

The chain combines TRBV4-3 with TRBJ2-3; 9 bases are a match to TRBD2. The germline gives CDR1 LGHNA, CDR2 YSLEER. The V gene end was trimmed by 0 bases and the J gene end by 1 base; junction bases not matched to a gene: 11. This CDR3 has 19 residues. CDR3 sequence reads: CASSQETGTSRSCTDTQYF. CDR3 coding DNA: TGCGCCAGCAGCCAAGAGACCGGGACTAGCCGGTCTTGCACAGATACGCAGTATTTT.

The chain combines TRBV19 with TRBJ2-5, with TRBD2 as a possible D gene (5 bases). Germline V gene lookup returns CDR1 LNHDA and CDR2 SQIVND (reference sequence). The CDR3 spans 16 residues. The V and J ends lost 5 bases and 2 bases respectively, with 18 bases between them. Written as DNA, the CDR3 is TGTGCCAGTAGTCCGACGACACGCGGGTTTCAAGAGACCCAGTACTTC. Translated: CASSPTTRGFQETQYF.

This rearrangement joins TRBV29-1 to TRBJ2-7; a weak D match, TRBD2 (6 bases). Germline CDR1 reads SQVTM; CDR2 reads ANQGSEA. V lost 6 bases, J lost 2 bases, and 17 bases lay in between. The CDR3 has 14 amino acids. Written as DNA, the CDR3 is TGCAGCGTCAGGGAAACGGGAGCTACCTACGAGCAGTACTTC. This encodes CSVRETGATYEQYF.

The chain recombines TRBV28 with TRBJ2-3, with 8 nucleotides matching TRBD2. From germline, CDR1 is MDHEN and CDR2 SYDVKM. This CDR3 comprises 17 residues. V lost 6 bases to trimming and J lost 2 bases; unmatched junction nucleotides: 13. In DNA, the CDR3 is TGTGCCAGCAGCCCCACGGGGACTAGTAGCTTCACAGATACGCAGTATTTT. Translating gives CASSPTGTSSFTDTQYF.

Only one count was recorded for this clone. The genes are TRBV29-1 and TRBJ1-1, with 11 bases aligning to TRBD1. The V gene's germline CDR1 is SQVTM and CDR2 ANQGSEA. The CDR3 extends over 14 amino acids. The V segment lost 7 bases and the J segment 2 bases; nucleotides outside the gene matches: 6. CDR3 amino acids: CSALDRGLNTEAFF. The DNA for the CDR3 is TGCAGCGCTTTGGACAGGGGGCTTAACACTGAAGCTTTCTTT.

The chain links TRBV27 to TRBJ1-1; 9 bases align to TRBD1. Germline CDR1 reads MNHEY; CDR2 reads SMNVEV (reference sequence). V lost 6 bases to trimming and J lost 1 base; unmatched junction nucleotides: 6. The CDR3 is 15 amino acids. CDR3 protein: CASRLTGGSNTEAFF. In nucleotides, the CDR3 is TGTGCCAGCAGACTTACAGGGGGCTCGAACACTGAAGCTTTCTTT.

Worth noting for this clone: Other DNA sequences within the sample encode an identical CDR3. The V gene is TRBV27, the J gene TRBJ2-3; 7 nucleotides align to TRBD2. The CDR3 totals 14 residues. Germline trimming cut 2 bases from V and 3 bases from J; bases unmatched to any gene: 2. In germline, CDR1 is MNHEY, CDR2 SMNVEV (reference sequence). In DNA form, the CDR3 reads TGTGCCAGCAGTTTAGCGGGAGTGACAGATACGCAGTATTTT. Translation gives CASSLAGVTDTQYF.

The J gene is TRBJ1-4, the V gene TRBV6-1, with a tentative D call TRBD1 (6 bases). Germline lookup yields CDR1 MNHNS and CDR2 SASEGT. Trimming shortened V by 3 bases and J by 7 bases, and 15 bases separated the two germline ends. CDR3 length: 15 amino acids. The CDR3 DNA follows: TGTGCCAGCAGTGATTCGTGGGGGCCGAGTGAAAAACTGTTTTTT. Its translation is CASSDSWGPSEKLFF.

The chain joins TRBV11-1 to TRBJ2-2, with unresolved D. V was pared by 5 bases and J by 7 bases, with 5 bases between. The CDR3 totals 11 residues. Germline CDR1 reads SGHAT; CDR2 reads FQDESV (reference sequence). CDR3 coding DNA: TGTGCCAGCAGCCGGTTCGGGGAGCTGTTTTTT. Protein: CASSRFGELFF.

The rearrangement links TRBV5-1 to TRBJ1-3; TRBD1 matches at 7 bases. The CDR3 runs 13 residues. The J segment lost 8 bases and the V segment lost 4 bases, leaving 6 bases of the junction unmatched. Germline values: CDR1 SGHRS, CDR2 YFSETQ. The CDR3 spells CASSLRQGHTIYF. The CDR3 region has the DNA TGCGCCAGCAGCCTTCGACAGGGTCACACCATATATTTT.

The chain links TRBV14 to TRBJ1-2; unclear D gene. Trimming left V 4 bases short and J 4 bases short, with 10 bases between. CDR1 and CDR2 (germline): SGHDN, FVKESK. This CDR3 is built from 13 residues. The CDR3 sequence: CASSLRLSYGYTF. CDR3 in DNA: TGTGCCAGCAGCCTGAGACTGAGCTATGGCTACACCTTC.

The V call is TRBV27, the J call TRBJ1-6; the D is unclear. Germline CDR1 is MNHEY and CDR2 is SMNVEV (reference sequence). This CDR3 is built from 12 residues. V was pared by 4 bases and J by 7 bases, with 5 bases between. The CDR3: CASSYNNSPLHF. DNA for the CDR3: TGTGCCAGCAGTTACAACAATTCACCCCTCCACTTT.

The chain carries TRBV5-4 and TRBJ2-7, with a possible D match to TRBD1 (7 bases). Trimming cost V 4 bases and J 1 base, with 15 bases left between them. The CDR3 has 15 amino acids. Germline lookup yields CDR1 SGHNT and CDR2 YYREEE (reference sequence). This CDR3 is CASSRTPGGSYEQYF. The CDR3 coding sequence is TGTGCCAGCAGCCGGACCCCAGGGGGGTCCTACGAGCAGTACTTC.

This rearrangement joins TRBV11-3 to TRBJ2-3; TRBD1 might be the D (5 bases). In germline, CDR1 is SGHNT, CDR2 YENEEA. CDR3 length equals 15 residues. With 5 bases removed from V and 0 bases from J, the gap between germline ends came to 12 bases. The CDR3 DNA follows: TGTGCCAGCAGCAAGGGGTACAGAAGCACAGATACGCAGTATTTT. It codes for CASSKGYRSTDTQYF.

V is TRBV5-4 and J is TRBJ2-3, with a tentative D call TRBD1 (5 bases). The CDR3 totals 13 residues. Germline-derived CDR1 and CDR2 are SGHNT and YYREEE (reference sequence). The V gene lost 0 bases and the J gene lost 8 bases, with 10 bases spanning the gap. CDR3 nucleotide sequence: TGTGCCAGCAGCTTGGAAGGGGCGGCTACGCAGTATTTT. Translating gives CASSLEGAATQYF.

The chain combines TRBV5-1 with TRBJ2-5, with D possibly being TRBD2 (5 bases). The germline gives CDR1 SGHRS, CDR2 YFSETQ. Trimming stripped 1 base from V and 1 base from J, with 8 bases between. The CDR3 is made up of 14 amino acids. The CDR3 spells CASSLLGSQETQYF. CDR3 in DNA: TGCGCCAGCAGCTTGTTGGGGAGCCAAGAGACCCAGTACTTC.